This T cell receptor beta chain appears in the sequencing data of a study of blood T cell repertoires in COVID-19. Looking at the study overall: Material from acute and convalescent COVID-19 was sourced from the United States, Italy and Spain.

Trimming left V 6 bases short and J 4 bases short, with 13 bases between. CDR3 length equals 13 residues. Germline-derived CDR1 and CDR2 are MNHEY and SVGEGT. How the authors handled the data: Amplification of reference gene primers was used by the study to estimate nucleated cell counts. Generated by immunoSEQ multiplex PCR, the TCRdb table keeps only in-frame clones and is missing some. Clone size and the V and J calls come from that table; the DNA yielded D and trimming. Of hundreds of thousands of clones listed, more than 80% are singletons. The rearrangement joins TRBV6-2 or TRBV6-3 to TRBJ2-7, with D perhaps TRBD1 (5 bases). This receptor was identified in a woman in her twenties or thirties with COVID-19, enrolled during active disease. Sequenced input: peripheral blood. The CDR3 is CASSGHGRYEQYF. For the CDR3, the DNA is TGTGCCAGCAGCGGACACGGAAGGTACGAGCAGTACTTC.